This TCR beta chain emerged from a study of vaccination and CD4 T cells after COVID-19. Sequencing of cultured CD4+ T cell DNA used the Oncomine TCR Beta short-read assay. Investigators isolated genomic DNA from cultured CD4+ T cells. A single record per CDR3 protein comes from TCRdb applying MiXCR to the PCR reads. The table shows fewer than 9,500 distinct CDR3 sequences, with around 30% occurring only once. As to this clonotype: What it binds is not known.

CDR1 and CDR2 from the germline V gene are DFQATT and SNEGSKA (reference sequence). The CDR3 is made up of 14 amino acids. Trimming stripped 6 bases from V and 6 bases from J, with 20 bases between. The treatment: roughly ten-day PBMC culture with coronavirus spike peptide pools or control peptides (ViraFEST assay). Prior to the COVID-19 pandemic (2011-2018), the unexposed donor's CD4+ T cells were collected. The specimen sequenced was CD4+ T cells from blood, cultured in vitro. The chain employs TRBV20-1 and TRBJ2-5; the D gene is possibly TRBD2 (5 bases). This clonotype originated in a human donor in good health. The CDR3 DNA is TGCAGTGCGCAAACCCGGTTGGACGGGAAGACCCAGTACTTC. This gives the protein CSAQTRLDGKTQYF.